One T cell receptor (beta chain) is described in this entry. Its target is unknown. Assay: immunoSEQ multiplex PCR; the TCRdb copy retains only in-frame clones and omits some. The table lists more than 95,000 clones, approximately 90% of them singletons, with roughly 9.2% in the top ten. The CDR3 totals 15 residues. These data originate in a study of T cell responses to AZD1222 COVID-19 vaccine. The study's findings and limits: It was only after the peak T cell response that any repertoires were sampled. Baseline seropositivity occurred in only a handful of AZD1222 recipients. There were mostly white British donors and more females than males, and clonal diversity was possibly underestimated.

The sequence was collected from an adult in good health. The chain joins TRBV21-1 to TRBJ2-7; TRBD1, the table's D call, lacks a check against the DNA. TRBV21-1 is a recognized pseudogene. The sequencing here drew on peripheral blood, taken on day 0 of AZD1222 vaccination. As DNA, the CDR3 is TGTGCCAGCAGCACCCCAACCCCAGGGTCCTACGAGCAGTACTTC. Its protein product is CASSTPTPGSYEQYF.